The clone carrying this TCR beta chain turned up a few times. What it recognizes is unknown. V lost 6 bases and J lost 5; bases outside the gene matches: 14. Germline values: CDR1 GTSNPN, CDR2 SVGIG (reference sequence). The CDR3 has 15 amino acids. This entry is derived from a study of cytomegalovirus exposure and HLA in healthy donors. The primer mix had 60 Vbeta and 13 Jbeta primers. The table came from immunoSEQ multiplex PCR; TCRdb's copy has only in-frame clones and leaves some out. The profile shows approximately 160,000 clones, 60% to 80% of them singletons. General observations from the study: The availability of immune exposure information extended only to CMV serostatus.

The sequence derives from a woman between 40 and 50 years old in good health and CMV-seropositive. Sequenced: PBMCs. V gene TRBV30 combines with J gene TRBJ1-2, with 8 bases aligning to TRBD1. The CDR3 DNA reads TGTGCCTGCACAGGGGGTCGGCCCCCTCATTATGGCTACACCTTC. It encodes CACTGGRPPHYGYTF.